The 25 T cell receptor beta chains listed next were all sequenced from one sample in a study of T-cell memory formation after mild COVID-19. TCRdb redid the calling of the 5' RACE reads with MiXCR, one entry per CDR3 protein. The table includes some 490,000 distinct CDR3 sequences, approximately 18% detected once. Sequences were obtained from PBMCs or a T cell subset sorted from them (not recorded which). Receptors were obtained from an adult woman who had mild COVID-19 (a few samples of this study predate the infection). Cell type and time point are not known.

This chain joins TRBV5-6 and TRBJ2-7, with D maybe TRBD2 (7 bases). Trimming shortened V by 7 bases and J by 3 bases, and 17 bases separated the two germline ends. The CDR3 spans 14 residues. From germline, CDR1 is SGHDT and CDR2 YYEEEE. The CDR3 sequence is CASGLGGLSYEQYF. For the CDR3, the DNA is TGTGCCAGCGGGTTGGGGGGGCTCAGCTACGAGCAGTACTTC.

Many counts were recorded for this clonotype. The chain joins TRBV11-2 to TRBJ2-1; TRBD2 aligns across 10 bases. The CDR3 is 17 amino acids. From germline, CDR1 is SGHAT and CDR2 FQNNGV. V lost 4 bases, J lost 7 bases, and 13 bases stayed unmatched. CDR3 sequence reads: CASSSLKAGGVWNEQFF. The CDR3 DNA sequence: TGTGCCAGCAGCTCTTTAAAAGCGGGAGGGGTTTGGAATGAGCAGTTCTTC.

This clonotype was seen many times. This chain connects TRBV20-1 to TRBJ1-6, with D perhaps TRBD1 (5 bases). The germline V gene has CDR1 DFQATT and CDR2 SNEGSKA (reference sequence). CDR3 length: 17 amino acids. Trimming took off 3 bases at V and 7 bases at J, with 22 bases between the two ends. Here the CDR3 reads CSASNPYQGVGNSPLHF. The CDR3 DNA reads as TGCAGTGCTAGCAACCCCTACCAGGGAGTGGGGAATTCACCCCTCCACTTT.

The CDR3 DNA sequence: TGTGCCAGCAGCTTAGGGGGTCCTGATGCTTACAATGAGCAGTTCTTC. It encodes CASSLGGPDAYNEQFF. The rearrangement uses TRBV5-4 and TRBJ2-1, with D possibly being TRBD1 (6 bases). The germline V and J ends were trimmed by 2 bases and 4 bases, with 16 bases remaining between them. Germline CDR1 and CDR2: SGHNT and YYREEE (reference sequence). This CDR3 has 16 amino acids.

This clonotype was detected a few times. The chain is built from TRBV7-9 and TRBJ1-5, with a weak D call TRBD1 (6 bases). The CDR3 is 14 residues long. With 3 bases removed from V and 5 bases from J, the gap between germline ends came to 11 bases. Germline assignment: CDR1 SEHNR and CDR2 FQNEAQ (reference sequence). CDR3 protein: CASSLRGGDQPQHF. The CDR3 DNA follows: TGTGCCAGCAGCTTGAGAGGGGGAGATCAGCCCCAGCATTTT.

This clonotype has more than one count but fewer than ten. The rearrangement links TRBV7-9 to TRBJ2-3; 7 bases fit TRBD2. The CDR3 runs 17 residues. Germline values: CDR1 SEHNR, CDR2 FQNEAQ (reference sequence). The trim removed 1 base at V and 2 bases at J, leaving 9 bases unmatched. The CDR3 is CASSLGSSGTATDTQYF. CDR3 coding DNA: TGTGCCAGCAGCTTAGGTTCGAGCGGGACGGCCACAGATACGCAGTATTTT.

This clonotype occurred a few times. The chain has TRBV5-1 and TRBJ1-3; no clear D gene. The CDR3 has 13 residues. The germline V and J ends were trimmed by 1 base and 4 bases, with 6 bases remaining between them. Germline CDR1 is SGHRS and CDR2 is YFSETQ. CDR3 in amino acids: CASSLFRGNTIYF. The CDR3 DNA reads TGCGCCAGCAGCTTGTTCAGGGGAAACACCATATATTTT.

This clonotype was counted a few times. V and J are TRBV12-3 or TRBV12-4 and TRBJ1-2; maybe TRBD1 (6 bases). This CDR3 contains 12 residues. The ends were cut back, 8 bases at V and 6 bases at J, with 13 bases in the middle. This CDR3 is CASSTGYHGYTF. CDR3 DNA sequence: TGTGCCAGCTCTACAGGGTATCATGGCTACACCTTC.

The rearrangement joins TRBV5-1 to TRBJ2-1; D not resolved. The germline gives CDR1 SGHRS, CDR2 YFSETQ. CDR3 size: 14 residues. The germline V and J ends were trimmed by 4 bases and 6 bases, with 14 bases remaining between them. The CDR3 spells CASSLGKSVNEQFF. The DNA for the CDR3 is TGCGCCAGCAGCCTCGGCAAGAGCGTCAATGAGCAGTTCTTC.

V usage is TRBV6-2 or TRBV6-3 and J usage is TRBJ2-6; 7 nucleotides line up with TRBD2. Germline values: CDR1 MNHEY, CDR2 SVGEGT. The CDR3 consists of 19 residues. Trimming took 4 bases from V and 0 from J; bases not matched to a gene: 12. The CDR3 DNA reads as TGTGCCAGCAGTTCCCCGGCGGGGCGGGAGAGCTCTGGGGCCAACGTCCTGACTTTC. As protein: CASSSPAGRESSGANVLTF.

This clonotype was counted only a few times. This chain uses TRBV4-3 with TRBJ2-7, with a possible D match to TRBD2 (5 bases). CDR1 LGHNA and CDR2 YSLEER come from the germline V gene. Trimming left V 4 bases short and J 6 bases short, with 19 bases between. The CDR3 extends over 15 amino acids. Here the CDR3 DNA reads TGCGCCAGCAGCCGAGCGCGGGCCCCCCCCCTCGAGCAGTACTTC. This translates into CASSRARAPPLEQYF.

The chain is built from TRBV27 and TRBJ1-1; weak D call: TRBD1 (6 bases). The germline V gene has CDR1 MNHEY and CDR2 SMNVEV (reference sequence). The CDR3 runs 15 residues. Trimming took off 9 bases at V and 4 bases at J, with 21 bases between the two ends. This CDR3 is CARRGIGRGATEAFF. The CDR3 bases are TGTGCCAGAAGGGGTATCGGGAGGGGGGCCACTGAAGCTTTCTTT.

This CDR3 reads CASTPAKAGGTDIQYF. The CDR3, as DNA: TGTGCCAGCACCCCGGCGAAGGCGGGAGGGACAGACATTCAGTACTTC. The V call is TRBV7-9, the J call TRBJ2-4; 9 bases are shared with TRBD2. The CDR3 has 16 residues. The trim removed 7 bases at V and 8 bases at J, leaving 15 bases unmatched. Germline assignment: CDR1 SEHNR and CDR2 FQNEAQ (reference sequence).

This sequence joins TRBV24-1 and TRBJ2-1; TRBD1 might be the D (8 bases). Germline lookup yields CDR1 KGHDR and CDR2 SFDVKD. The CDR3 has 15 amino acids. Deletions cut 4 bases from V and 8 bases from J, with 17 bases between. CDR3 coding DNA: TGTGCCACCAGTGACCCCGGACAGGGAGGGTATGAGCAGTTCTTC. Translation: CATSDPGQGGYEQFF.

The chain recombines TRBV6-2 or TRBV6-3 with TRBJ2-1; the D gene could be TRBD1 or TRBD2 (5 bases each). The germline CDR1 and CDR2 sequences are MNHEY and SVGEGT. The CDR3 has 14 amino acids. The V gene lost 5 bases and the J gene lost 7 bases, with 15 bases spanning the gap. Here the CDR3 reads CASSRDGLGNEQFF. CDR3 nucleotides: TGTGCCAGCAGTAGGGACGGCCTAGGGAATGAGCAGTTCTTC.

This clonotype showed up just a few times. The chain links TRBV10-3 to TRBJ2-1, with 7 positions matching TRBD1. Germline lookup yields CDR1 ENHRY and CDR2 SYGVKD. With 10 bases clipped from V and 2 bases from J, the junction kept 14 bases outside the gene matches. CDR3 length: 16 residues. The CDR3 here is CATADYEQGAYNEQFF. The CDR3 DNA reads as TGTGCCACCGCCGACTACGAGCAGGGGGCCTACAATGAGCAGTTCTTC.

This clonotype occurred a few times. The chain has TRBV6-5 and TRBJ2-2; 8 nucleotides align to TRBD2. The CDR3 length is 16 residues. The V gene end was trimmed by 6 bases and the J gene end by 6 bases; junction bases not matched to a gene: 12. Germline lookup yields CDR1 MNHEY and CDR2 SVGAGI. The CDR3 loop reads CASRPSGAGASGELFF. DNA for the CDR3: TGTGCCAGCAGGCCGTCGGGAGCGGGAGCTTCCGGGGAGCTGTTTTTT.

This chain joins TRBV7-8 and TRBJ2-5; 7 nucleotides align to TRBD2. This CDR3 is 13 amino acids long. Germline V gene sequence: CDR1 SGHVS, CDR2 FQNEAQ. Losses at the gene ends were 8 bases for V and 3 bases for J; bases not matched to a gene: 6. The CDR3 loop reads CASRRRGKETQYF. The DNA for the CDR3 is TGTGCCAGCCGCCGGCGGGGGAAAGAGACCCAGTACTTC.

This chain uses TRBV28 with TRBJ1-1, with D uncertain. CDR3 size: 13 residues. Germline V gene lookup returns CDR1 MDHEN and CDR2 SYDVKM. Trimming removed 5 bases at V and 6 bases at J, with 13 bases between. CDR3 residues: CASSIGFLPEAFF. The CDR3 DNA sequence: TGTGCCAGCAGTATAGGGTTTTTACCTGAAGCTTTCTTT.

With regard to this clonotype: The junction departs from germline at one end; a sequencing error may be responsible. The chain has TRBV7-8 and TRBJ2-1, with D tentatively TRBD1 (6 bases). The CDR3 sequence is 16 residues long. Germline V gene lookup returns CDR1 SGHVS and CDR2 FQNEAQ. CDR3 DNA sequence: TGTGCCAGCAGCTTAAATGGACAGAGCTCCTACAATGAGCATTTCTTC. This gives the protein CASSLNGQSSYNEHFF.

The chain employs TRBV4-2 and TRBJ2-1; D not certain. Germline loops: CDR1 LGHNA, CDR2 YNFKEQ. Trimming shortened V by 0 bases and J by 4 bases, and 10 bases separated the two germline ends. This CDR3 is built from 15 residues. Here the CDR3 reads CASSQDHGLYNEQFF. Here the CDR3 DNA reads TGTGCCAGCAGCCAAGACCACGGGCTTTACAATGAGCAGTTCTTC.

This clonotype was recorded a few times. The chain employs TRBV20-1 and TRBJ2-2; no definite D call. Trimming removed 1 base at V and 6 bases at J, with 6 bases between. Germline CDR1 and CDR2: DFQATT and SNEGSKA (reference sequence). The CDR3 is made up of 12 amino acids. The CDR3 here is CSARVRPGELFF. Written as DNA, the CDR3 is TGCAGTGCTAGAGTCCGACCCGGGGAGCTGTTTTTT.

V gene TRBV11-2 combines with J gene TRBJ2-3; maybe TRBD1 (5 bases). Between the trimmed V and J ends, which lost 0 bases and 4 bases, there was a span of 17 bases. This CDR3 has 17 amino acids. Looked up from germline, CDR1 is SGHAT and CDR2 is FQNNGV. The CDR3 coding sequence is TGTGCCAGCAGCTTAGATGTCGGCAGGGCTCGAGCAGATACGCAGTATTTT. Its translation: CASSLDVGRARADTQYF.

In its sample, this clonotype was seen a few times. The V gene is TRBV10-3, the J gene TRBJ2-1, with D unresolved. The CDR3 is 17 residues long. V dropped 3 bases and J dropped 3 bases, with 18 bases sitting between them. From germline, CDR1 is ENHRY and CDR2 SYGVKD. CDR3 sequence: CAISDPEVLGSYNEQFF. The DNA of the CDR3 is TGTGCCATCAGTGACCCCGAGGTCCTCGGAAGCTACAATGAGCAGTTCTTC.

This CDR3 reads CASSRWTGDNEQFF. CDR3 nucleotide sequence: TGTGCCAGCAGCCGCTGGACAGGGGACAATGAGCAGTTCTTC. The rearrangement uses TRBV4-2 and TRBJ2-1, with TRBD1 matching 9 bases. Germline CDR1 LGHNA, CDR2 YNFKEQ. Trimming took 4 bases from V and 5 from J; bases not matched to a gene: 3. There are 14 residues in the CDR3.